This is a list of T cell receptor beta chains from one sample in a study of immune cell composition in non-small cell lung cancer. Measured with immunoSEQ multiplex PCR; TCRdb has only the in-frame clones, and not every one. This sample yields approximately 3,000 clones, of which 80% to 85% are seen a single time; over 8% belongs to the top ten. Sequencing was done on a sample of non-adjacent lung tissue. These receptors were collected from a human donor with non-small cell lung cancer. CDR3s include the opening cysteine and the closing phenylalanine or tryptophan. D genes are given only for firm matches. Size values are once, few and many counts, or a class for expanded clones, and some rows have none.

CDR3 length,D gene,J gene,V gene,clone size,CDR3 protein,CDR3 DNA
10,.,TRBJ2-3,TRBV5-4,.,CASNRGTQYF,TGTGCCAGCAATCGAGGTACGCAGTATTTT
15,TRBD1,TRBJ2-1,TRBV6-4,.,CASSDRTGGYNEQFF,TGTGCCAGCAGTGACAGGACAGGGGGCTACAATGAGCAGTTCTTC
17,TRBD2,TRBJ2-1,TRBV6-4,.,CASSLGLAGVLYNEQFF,TGTGCCAGCAGCCTGGGACTAGCGGGAGTTCTCTACAATGAGCAGTTCTTC
16,.,TRBJ2-3,TRBV7-3,few,CASSLRRASNTDTQYF,TGTGCCAGCAGCTTACGGCGGGCCTCGAACACAGATACGCAGTATTTT
15,.,TRBJ2-3,TRBV28,.,CASSLGDSVLNTQYF,TGTGCCAGCAGTTTAGGGGATAGCGTACTAAATACGCAGTATTTT
17,.,TRBJ2-1,TRBV13,.,CASSSLVGWMDANEQFF,TGTGCCAGCAGCTCCCTTGTGGGGTGGATGGACGCCAATGAGCAGTTCTTC
16,TRBD2,TRBJ2-1,TRBV28,few,CASSFPSGSPYNEQFF,TGTGCCAGCAGTTTCCCTAGCGGGAGTCCCTACAATGAGCAGTTCTTC
15,.,TRBJ2-7,TRBV5-4,.,CASSSVLEGAYEQYF,TGTGCCAGCAGCTCCGTGCTGGAGGGGGCCTACGAGCAGTACTTC
13,.,TRBJ1-2,TRBV6-5,.,CASLDRLFYGYTF,TGTGCCAGCTTGGACAGACTATTCTATGGCTACACCTTC
12,.,TRBJ1-2,TRBV19,.,CASRGISYGYTF,TGTGCCAGTAGGGGAATTTCCTATGGCTACACCTTC
16,TRBD2,TRBJ2-7,TRBV5-5,.,CASSFGASGASYEQYF,TGTGCCAGCAGCTTTGGGGCTAGCGGGGCCTCCTACGAGCAGTACTTC
14,TRBD1,TRBJ2-5,TRBV5-6,.,CASSFRQGQETQYF,TGTGCCAGCAGCTTTCGACAGGGCCAAGAGACCCAGTACTTC
14,.,TRBJ2-5,TRBV10-3,.,CAISEAGTAVTQYF,TGTGCCATCAGTGAAGCCGGGACGGCTGTTACCCAGTACTTC
11,.,TRBJ2-5,TRBV6-1,.,CATPTGETQYF,TGTGCCACCCCCACGGGGGAGACCCAGTACTTC
13,.,TRBJ1-5,TRBV6-6,.,CASILRSNQPQHF,TGTGCCAGCATACTGAGGAGCAATCAGCCCCAGCATTTT
14,.,TRBJ2-7,TRBV7-9,.,CASSLGGYRYEQYF,TGTGCCAGCAGCTTAGGGGGGTACCGCTACGAGCAGTACTTC
15,TRBD2,TRBJ2-3,TRBV9,.,CASSASGTSTDTQYF,TGTGCCAGCAGCGCAAGCGGGACTAGCACAGATACGCAGTATTTT
16,.,TRBJ1-1,TRBV30,.,CAWSRSEVVVNTEAFF,TGTGCCTGGAGCCGCTCAGAGGTGGTGGTGAACACTGAAGCTTTCTTT
16,.,TRBJ2-1,TRBV9,.,CASSHPRSGGVNEQFF,TGTGCCAGCAGCCACCCCCGGTCAGGCGGGGTCAATGAGCAGTTCTTC
14,.,TRBJ2-5,TRBV28,.,CASSLGAREETQYF,TGTGCCAGCAGTTTAGGTGCGCGGGAAGAGACCCAGTACTTC
16,.,TRBJ2-7,TRBV5-1,.,CASSLTTDSFLGEQYF,TGCGCCAGCAGCTTAACTACGGACAGCTTTTTGGGTGAGCAGTACTTC
15,TRBD2,TRBJ2-1,TRBV27,.,CASSLRAGGGNEQFF,TGTGCCAGCAGTTTAAGAGCGGGAGGGGGCAATGAGCAGTTCTTC
15,.,TRBJ2-7,TRBV7-6,.,CASSLEYGSQYEQYF,TGTGCCAGCAGCTTAGAGTATGGGTCCCAGTACGAGCAGTACTTC
17,TRBD2,TRBJ2-5,TRBV7-2,.,CASSSHGTSGSGETQYF,TGTGCCAGCAGCTCCCATGGGACTAGCGGGAGTGGGGAGACCCAGTACTTC
13,.,TRBJ2-1,TRBV19,.,CATRTGELNEQFF,TGTGCCACCCGGACGGGGGAGCTAAATGAGCAGTTCTTC
15,.,TRBJ2-5,TRBV9,.,CASSVTGGIGETQYF,TGTGCCAGCAGCGTCACCGGGGGCATAGGTGAGACCCAGTACTTC
14,TRBD2,TRBJ2-7,TRBV30,once,CACRGLAYFDEQYF,TGTGCCTGCAGAGGACTAGCTTATTTTGACGAGCAGTACTTC
15,TRBD2,TRBJ2-5,TRBV5-1,.,CASSLALAGRETQYF,TGCGCCAGCAGCTTGGCTCTAGCGGGACGGGAGACCCAGTACTTC
16,TRBD2,TRBJ2-7,TRBV28,.,CASSGRSSGPSYEQYF,TGTGCCAGCAGCGGTCGTTCTAGCGGACCATCCTACGAGCAATACTTC
16,.,TRBJ2-1,TRBV14,few,CASSQKGGTSLRKQFF,TGTGCCAGCAGCCAAAAGGGGGGGACCTCTCTAAGGAAGCAGTTCTTC
12,TRBD1,TRBJ1-5,TRBV19,few,CASSTRTGVDHF,TGTGCCAGTAGTACCCGGACAGGGGTAGACCATTTT
16,TRBD1,TRBJ1-4,TRBV11-2,.,CASSLGRDRVNEKLFF,TGTGCCAGCAGCTTAGGACGGGACAGGGTTAATGAAAAACTGTTTTTT
13,TRBD2,TRBJ2-1,TRBV7-3,few,CASSLTSENEQFF,TGTGCCAGCAGCTTGACTAGCGAGAATGAGCAGTTCTTC
17,TRBD2,TRBJ2-2,TRBV11-2,.,CASSLGHAGLATGELFF,TGTGCCAGCAGCTTAGGCCACGCGGGACTAGCGACCGGGGAGCTGTTTTTT